This TCR beta chain was identified in a study of T-cell reconstitution after alpha-beta-depleted transplantation in children. The library targeted TCRbeta and was prepared with unique molecular identifiers. Each CDR3 protein gets one entry after TCRdb re-called the PCR reads with MiXCR. The data hold 200,000 or so distinct CDR3 sequences, with 5% to 6.5% observed a single time. In its sample, this clonotype was seen many times. The antigen is unknown. Study-wide findings and caveats: Surviving recipient cells, namely T cells and thymic progenitors, were the source of high day-60 TCRbeta diversity in some patients. Expanded clones from the graft, numbering several hundred, reportedly supplied alpha-beta T cells about two months after transplant. The authors attributed T-cell counts and diversity one year after transplant mostly to newly produced T cells.

The source is a girl less than two years old with combined immunodeficiency, due to receive a stem cell transplant. The source material was PBMCs, sampled before TCRalphabeta/CD19-depleted stem cell transplant.

The CDR3 nucleotides read TGTGCCAGCAGTGGCGCGGATGTGGGGACAGGGGAGTTAGCCAAAAACATTCAGTACTTC. It is translated as CASSGADVGTGELAKNIQYF. This chain uses TRBV12-3 or TRBV12-4 with TRBJ2-4, with 10 bases fitting TRBD1. V trimming: 5 bases; J trimming: 0 bases; junction bases outside the gene matches: 16. The CDR3 loop spans 20 amino acids.